Listed here are 27 T cell receptor beta chains from one sample, sequenced in a study of blood T cell repertoires in COVID-19. Some clones are missing from TCRdb's copy, which holds only in-frame ones; the method was immunoSEQ multiplex PCR. The table shows 98,000 or so clones, with roughly 82% occurring only once. The sequenced sample consisted of peripheral blood. The receptor set was obtained from a man aged 60 to 75 with acute or convalescent COVID-19.

The CDR3 nucleotides read TGCGCCAGCAGCGCCGGACTGACCACCGGGGAGCTGTTTTTT. Translation: CASSAGLTTGELFF. V is TRBV5-1 and J is TRBJ2-2, with D perhaps TRBD2 (5 bases). Trimming stripped 4 bases from V and 4 bases from J, with 11 bases between. The length of the CDR3 is 14 residues. CDR1 and CDR2 (germline): SGHRS, YFSETQ. Combining the CDR3 with reference TRBV5-1 and TRBJ2-2 gives the whole variable domain KAGVTQTPRYLIKTRGQQVTLSCSPISGHRSVSWYQQTPGQGLQFLFEYFSETQRNKGNFPGRFSGRQFSNSRSEMNVSTLELGDSALYLCASSAGLTTGELFFGEGSRLTVL.

This chain links TRBV30 with TRBJ1-4, with D maybe TRBD1 (5 bases). Germline-derived CDR1 and CDR2 are GTSNPN and SVGIG (reference sequence). This CDR3 region has 13 residues. Trimming took 7 bases from V and 5 from J, leaving 14 bases between them. In DNA, the CDR3 is TGTGCCTCCCTCGGTAGGGGAAATGAAAAACTGTTTTTT. It is translated as CASLGRGNEKLFF.

The chain recombines TRBV3-1 (or the pseudogene TRBV3-2) with TRBJ2-7, with 7 bases identical to TRBD1. The CDR3 loop spans 16 amino acids. Unmatched junction bases numbered 15, after V lost 4 bases and J lost 6 bases. CDR1 is LGHDT and CDR2 is YNNKEL in the germline V gene (reference sequence). As DNA, the CDR3 is TGTGCCAGCAGCCCCCCCCCGGGCAGGGGGTTTACCGAGCAGTACTTC. Translation gives CASSPPPGRGFTEQYF.

The chain links TRBV3-1 (or the pseudogene TRBV3-2) to TRBJ1-1; D not resolved. Germline-derived CDR1 and CDR2 are LGHDT and YNNKEL (reference sequence). This CDR3 is 14 amino acids long. V was pared by 3 bases and J by 1 base, with 9 bases between. In DNA form, the CDR3 reads TGTGCCAGCAGCCAGTACGAGCCGAACACTGAAGCTTTCTTT. Encoded protein: CASSQYEPNTEAFF.

The sample holds one count of this clone. This rearrangement joins TRBV18 to TRBJ2-7; 8 nucleotides line up with TRBD1. V shed 3 bases and J 5 bases; nucleotides not matched to a gene: 15. The V gene's germline CDR1 is KGHSH and CDR2 LQKENI. This CDR3 has 17 residues. The DNA of the CDR3 is TGTGCCAGCTCACCTCTCGCCGGACAGGGTGGGCAAGACGAGCAGTACTTC. Translated, it gives CASSPLAGQGGQDEQYF.

This clone was found a few times. The chain joins TRBV19 to TRBJ2-1; TRBD1 agrees at 9 bases. V shed 5 bases and J 6 bases; nucleotides not matched to a gene: 2. The length of the CDR3 is 13 residues. CDR1 is LNHDA and CDR2 is SQIVND in the germline V gene (reference sequence). The DNA for the CDR3 is TGTGCCAGTAGTCCGGACAGGGGCAATGAGCAGTTCTTC. Translated, it gives CASSPDRGNEQFF.

This clone was seen at least ten times. This same CDR3 is encoded by further DNA sequences in the sample. The CDR3 loop is CASSLGGQETQYF. In DNA form, the CDR3 reads TGTGCCAGCAGTTTGGGAGGGCAAGAGACCCAGTACTTC. V is TRBV28 and J is TRBJ2-5, with 7 positions matching TRBD2. The CDR3 has 13 amino acids. The V gene end was trimmed by 3 bases and the J gene end by 2 bases; junction bases not matched to a gene: 0. The V gene's germline CDR1 is MDHEN and CDR2 SYDVKM.

The chain joins TRBV19 to TRBJ1-2, with a weak D call TRBD1 (6 bases). Per the germline V gene, CDR1 is LNHDA and CDR2 is SQIVND (reference sequence). This CDR3 contains 12 residues. V gave up 5 bases and J gave up 4 bases, with 8 bases separating them. The DNA of the CDR3 is TGTGCCAGTAGTTGGGACATCTATGGCTACACCTTC. Translation gives CASSWDIYGYTF.

The chain uses TRBV9 and TRBJ1-5; possibly TRBD1 for D (5 bases). Per germline, CDR1 SGDLS and CDR2 YYNGEE. The CDR3 has 14 amino acids. With 0 bases removed from V and 7 bases from J, the gap between germline ends came to 11 bases. The CDR3 protein is CASSVEGNWQPQHF. In DNA, the CDR3 is TGTGCCAGCAGCGTAGAGGGGAATTGGCAGCCCCAGCATTTT. The whole variable domain, remainder taken from reference TRBV9 and TRBJ1-5, is DSGVTQTPKHLITATGQRVTLRCSPRSGDLSVYWYQQSLDQGLQFLIQYYNGEERAKGNILERFSAQQFPDLHSELNLSSLELGDSALYFCASSVEGNWQPQHFGDGTRLSIL.

Judged by abundance, this clone is medium-sized. The chain uses TRBV30 and TRBJ2-7; D is perhaps TRBD1 (7 bases). CDR3 length: 13 residues. V lost 2 bases and J lost 3, with 11 bases in between. CDR1 and CDR2 from the germline V gene are GTSNPN and SVGIG (reference sequence). CDR3 sequence: CAWSIQGGYEQYF. In nucleotides, the CDR3 is TGTGCCTGGAGTATCCAGGGGGGCTACGAGCAGTACTTC. The full variable domain, completed using reference TRBV30 and TRBJ2-7, is SQTIHQWPATLVQPVGSPLSLECTVEGTSNPNLYWYRQAAGRGLQLLFYSVGIGQISSEVPQNLSASRPQDRQFILSSKKLLLSDSGFYLCAWSIQGGYEQYFGPGTRLTVT.

The V call is TRBV13, the J call TRBJ1-4; D gene uncertain. Germline CDR1 reads PRHDT; CDR2 reads FYEKMQ (reference sequence). V was trimmed by 5 bases and J by 0 bases, leaving 10 bases between them. CDR3 size: 15 residues. CDR3 region: CASSRTAATNEKLFF. Written as DNA, the CDR3 is TGTGCCAGCAGCCGGACTGCTGCAACTAATGAAAAACTGTTTTTT.

The rearrangement uses TRBV7-6 and TRBJ2-1, with 8 positions matching TRBD1. Germline assignment: CDR1 SGHVS and CDR2 FNYEAQ. Trimming at V came to 4 bases and at J to 6 bases, leaving 8 bases not matched to a gene. The CDR3 contains 15 residues. CDR3 amino acids: CASSSQPGGSNEQFF. The CDR3 region has the DNA TGTGCCAGCAGCTCACAACCAGGGGGCTCCAATGAGCAGTTCTTC.

The gene calls are TRBV9 and TRBJ2-7; D unresolved. The germline gives CDR1 SGDLS, CDR2 YYNGEE. This CDR3 is built from 15 residues. Trimming stripped 0 bases from V and 0 bases from J, with 10 bases between. CDR3 region: CASSVDPHSSYEQYF. The CDR3, as DNA: TGTGCCAGCAGCGTAGACCCCCATAGCTCCTACGAGCAGTACTTC.

As concerns this clone: The same CDR3 also results from other DNA sequences found in this sample. The chain has TRBV29-1 and TRBJ1-2; TRBD1 is a possible D gene (6 bases). Germline V gene data show CDR1 as SQVTM and CDR2 as ANQGSEA. The CDR3 extends over 11 amino acids. V was trimmed by 5 bases and J by 4 bases, leaving 8 bases between them. CDR3 region: CSVRRGYGYTF. The CDR3 region has the DNA TGCAGCGTTCGCAGGGGCTATGGCTACACCTTC.

The chain uses TRBV27 and TRBJ2-3, with a weak D call TRBD1 (6 bases). Per germline, CDR1 MNHEY and CDR2 SMNVEV (reference sequence). V was shortened by 3 bases and J by 6 bases, with 13 bases between the two germline ends. The CDR3 runs 14 residues. The CDR3: CASSFQGPGDTQYF. The CDR3 coding sequence is TGTGCCAGCAGTTTCCAGGGGCCAGGGGATACGCAGTATTTT.

J is TRBJ1-2 and V is TRBV6-5; 12 nucleotides line up with TRBD1. Germline V gives CDR1 MNHEY, CDR2 SVGAGI. Unmatched junction bases numbered 7, after V lost 4 bases and J lost 4 bases. This CDR3 has 16 amino acids. In nucleotides, the CDR3 is TGTGCCAGCAGTTTAACGGGACAGGGGGCGGGCTATGGCTACACCTTC. It is translated as CASSLTGQGAGYGYTF.

V is TRBV30 and J is TRBJ2-2; no clear D gene. Trimming took off 2 bases at V and 0 bases at J, with 4 bases between the two ends. Germline CDR1 GTSNPN, CDR2 SVGIG (reference sequence). The CDR3 length is 13 residues. The CDR3 region has the DNA TGTGCCTGGAGTCTTACGAACACCGGGGAGCTGTTTTTT. Translating it yields CAWSLTNTGELFF.

This chain connects TRBV28 to TRBJ2-5; D is unclear. The germline CDR1 and CDR2 sequences are MDHEN and SYDVKM. Trimming left V 6 bases short and J 2 bases short, with 10 bases between. The CDR3 covers 13 residues. In DNA form, the CDR3 reads TGTGCCAGCAGCCTCCCCCCTCAAGAGACCCAGTACTTC. Residues: CASSLPPQETQYF.

CDR3 DNA sequence: TGTGCCTGGAGTGGAACCCGGACAGCTCCCTTAAGCAATCAGCCCCAGCATTTT. This encodes CAWSGTRTAPLSNQPQHF. The genes are TRBV30 and TRBJ1-5; D possibly corresponds to TRBD1 (6 bases). This CDR3 comprises 18 residues. V was shortened by 1 base and J by 1 base, with 20 bases between the two germline ends. CDR1 is GTSNPN and CDR2 is SVGIG in the germline V gene (reference sequence).

The chain is built from TRBV9 and TRBJ2-1; 8 bases are shared with TRBD2. Germline V lookup: CDR1 SGDLS, CDR2 YYNGEE. This CDR3 has 15 residues. J was trimmed by 7 bases and V by 0 bases; bases with no gene match: 6. The CDR3 DNA sequence: TGTGCCAGCAGCGTAGAGCTAGCGGGTGGGAATGAGCAGTTCTTC. This gives the protein CASSVELAGGNEQFF.

The V and J genes are TRBV25-1 and TRBJ1-5, with TRBD1 matching 9 bases. CDR1 and CDR2 from the germline V gene are MGHDK and SYGVNS. This CDR3 is built from 13 residues. V shed 6 bases and J 5 bases; nucleotides not matched to a gene: 2. The CDR3 DNA reads TGTGCCAGCAGGGGACAGGGACATCAGCCCCAGCATTTT. Encoded protein: CASRGQGHQPQHF.

The CDR3 region has the DNA TGTGCCAGCAGCTACTATAGCGGGGGGGCGGATAATGAGCAGTTCTTC. Translated: CASSYYSGGADNEQFF. The V gene is TRBV3-1 (or the pseudogene TRBV3-2), the J gene TRBJ2-1; 11 bases fit TRBD2. The CDR3 consists of 16 residues. J was trimmed by 7 bases and V by 5 bases; bases with no gene match: 10. Germline V gives CDR1 LGHDT, CDR2 YNNKEL (reference sequence).

The gene calls are TRBV11-2 and TRBJ2-1; tentative D call: TRBD2 (6 bases). Germline-derived CDR1 and CDR2 are SGHAT and FQNNGV. Between the trimmed V and J ends, which lost 1 base and 3 bases, there was a span of 7 bases. The CDR3 has 14 residues. The CDR3, as DNA: TGTGCCAGCAGCTTAGGGGGGGTCTACAATGAGCAGTTCTTC. Protein product: CASSLGGVYNEQFF.

This chain links TRBV10-1 with TRBJ1-5; TRBD1 matches at 7 bases. Trimming removed 3 bases from V and 4 bases from J; junction bases left unmatched: 15. CDR1 and CDR2 (germline): WNHNN, SYGVQD (reference sequence). This CDR3 is 18 amino acids long. The CDR3 here is CASSDRIRRQGGNQPQHF. The DNA for the CDR3 is TGCGCCAGCAGTGATAGGATCCGGAGACAGGGAGGAAATCAGCCCCAGCATTTT.

The chain links TRBV20-1 to TRBJ1-2; possible D gene TRBD1, 5 bases. Germline V lookup: CDR1 DFQATT, CDR2 SNEGSKA (reference sequence). This CDR3 has 11 amino acids. The CDR3 sequence is CSIGTSYGYTF. The CDR3 bases are TGCAGCATTGGGACTTCCTATGGCTACACCTTC.

The CDR3 region has the DNA TGCAGCGGAGCCGGGACTACCTTAAGGGAGCAGTACTTC. Its translation is CSGAGTTLREQYF. The chain recombines TRBV29-1 with TRBJ2-7; 7 bases align to TRBD2. The length of the CDR3 is 13 residues. Germline V gives CDR1 SQVTM, CDR2 ANQGSEA. Germline trimming cut 7 bases from V and 7 bases from J; bases unmatched to any gene: 13.

This chain links TRBV5-1 with TRBJ2-2; 10 nucleotides align to TRBD2. The V and J ends lost 4 bases and 3 bases, in that order; junction bases with no gene match: 3. The length of the CDR3 is 15 residues. The germline V gene encodes CDR1 SGHRS and CDR2 YFSETQ. The DNA for the CDR3 is TGCGCCAGCAGCGAGAGCGGGGGGGACACCGGGGAGCTGTTTTTT. As protein: CASSESGGDTGELFF.